What follows describes a single T cell receptor beta chain. Its antigen is not identified. These data originate in a study of T cells in Graves' hyperthyroidism and ophthalmopathy. Authors of the study amplified TCR beta CDR3 regions from RNA transcripts. Carried out on the TCR CDR3, a first-round RT-PCR used the HTBI primer set. TCRdb passed the multiplex PCR reads through MiXCR, listing each CDR3 protein once. This table has about 270,000 distinct CDR3 sequences, around 25% appearing once. Not enrolled were patients with uncontrolled infection, other autoimmune disease, pregnancy or lactation. It was at first hyperthyroidism diagnosis, before any ophthalmopathy symptoms, that the blood sample was taken. The PBMCs studied were ones that came from about 10 ml fresh peripheral blood. Study findings and constraints: Ophthalmopathy could be told apart from stable hyperthyroidism with a 13 V-J model.

V lost 5 bases and J lost 2; bases outside the gene matches: 7. The CDR3 covers 16 residues. The source is a man in his forties with Graves' hyperthyroidism that later progressed to Graves' ophthalmopathy. The chain links TRBV12-3 or TRBV12-4 to TRBJ1-5, with 9 positions matching TRBD1. Sequences were obtained from blood. The CDR3 DNA reads as TGTGCCAGCAGTAGGGGGACAGGGTCGGGCAATCAGCCCCAGCATTTT. As protein: CASSRGTGSGNQPQHF.